This T cell receptor (beta chain) came from a study of CD8 T cells in ankylosing spondylitis. Germline-derived CDR1 and CDR2 are MNHEY and SMNVEV (reference sequence). Trimming stripped 7 bases from V and 7 bases from J, with 17 bases between. The CDR3 totals 14 residues. Quantitative molecular-barcoded 5'-RACE generated the TCR beta libraries. TCRdb ran MiXCR on the 5' RACE reads and lists one entry per CDR3 protein. The data contain approximately 25,000 distinct CDR3 sequences, over 7% of them singletons. This clonotype was recorded a few times. Its antigen remains unidentified. Findings and limits, study-wide: Several highly homologous variants made up a TCR beta motif, and this motif appeared characteristic of ankylosing spondylitis blood. Significant enrichment of disease-linked clones was reportedly seen in matched ankylosing spondylitis synovial fluid. Existing reports had already noted some motif variants in reactive arthritis synovial fluid and blood.

Sample: blood. V gene TRBV27 combines with J gene TRBJ2-1; no definite D call. The clonotype was recovered from a male donor with ankylosing spondylitis or in good health (not recorded which). Here the CDR3 DNA reads TGTGCCAGCAAATATGCCGAACAAGGGAATGAGCAGTTCTTC. Amino acids: CASKYAEQGNEQFF.